This T cell receptor (beta chain) stems from a study of shared clonotypes between healthy human individuals. Study as a whole: Donors had three CD4 naive, three CD4 memory, two CD8 naive and one CD8 memory plate apiece. Study-level findings and limits: Estimated clonotype richness was generally higher in naive than memory subsets.

In the case of this clone: Its specificity is unknown.

Germline V gives CDR1 MGHRA, CDR2 YSYEKL. Trimming took off 4 bases at V and 1 base at J, with 7 bases between the two ends. This CDR3 spans 13 amino acids. CD45RO-negative cells were positively selected for CCR7, leaving out terminally differentiated effector memory CD45RA+ cells. Sequenced by immunoSEQ multiplex PCR; TCRdb stores in-frame clones only, minus some. This sample has approximately 600,000 clones, with approximately 96% found just once. The receptor was derived from a woman aged 25 to 39 in good health. This rearrangement joins TRBV4-1 to TRBJ1-1, with D uncertain. Sequencing used naive CD8+ T cells sorted from blood. The CDR3, as DNA: TGCGCCAGCAGCCTAGGGCAGAACACTGAAGCTTTCTTT. The encoded protein is CASSLGQNTEAFF.